This TCR beta chain was observed in a study of CD4+ T cells in melanoma. Study-wide results and limits: In melanoma, neoantigen-specific CD4+ T cells reportedly differed in differentiation state. CD8+ T cell, macrophage and B cell function reportedly correlated with neoantigen-specific CD4+ T cells.

CDR3 size: 16 residues. Germline-derived CDR1 and CDR2 are KGHSH and LQKENI. Trimming removed 1 base at V and 4 bases at J, with 17 bases between. Concerning this clone itself: No antigen is known for it.

Sequenced by immunoSEQ multiplex PCR; TCRdb stores in-frame clones only, minus some. The sample contains approximately 20,000 clones, roughly 80% of which appear only once. The sequencing input was cells from a culture (not recorded whether cultured in vitro). The chain uses TRBV18 and TRBJ2-7; D is unresolved. The source of this sequence is a human donor with melanoma. CDR3 nucleotide sequence: TGTGCCAGCTCACCACAGGGTGGAAGTATAATATACGAGCAGTACTTC. It codes for CASSPQGGSIIYEQYF.